This passage covers 11 T cell receptor beta chains from one sample sequenced in a study of T cells in Graves' hyperthyroidism and ophthalmopathy. The TCR beta CDR3 regions underwent amplification using RNA transcripts as the source. The HTBI primer set drove a first-round RT-PCR of the TCR CDR3. TCRdb re-called the multiplex PCR reads with MiXCR, one entry per CDR3 protein. The table includes almost 600,000 distinct CDR3 sequences, 40% to 55% detected once. The specimen was peripheral blood or thyroid tissue (not recorded which). These receptors came from a woman aged 18-35 years with Graves' hyperthyroidism.

The chain carries TRBV10-2 and TRBJ2-4, with D unresolved. In germline, CDR1 is WSHSY, CDR2 SAAADI. The V end lost 3 bases, the J end lost 4 bases, and 7 bases lay between the germline ends. CDR3 size: 13 residues. In nucleotides, the CDR3 is TGCGCCAGCAGTGAAGGGCTGAAAAACATTCAGTACTTC. Translation gives CASSEGLKNIQYF.

This chain links TRBV7-9 with TRBJ1-2, with a weak D call TRBD1 (5 bases). This CDR3 contains 14 residues. V lost 4 bases and J 3 bases, leaving 12 bases between the germline ends. Germline-derived CDR1 and CDR2 are SEHNR and FQNEAQ (reference sequence). The CDR3 region is CASSSLAGDYGYTF. CDR3 bases: TGTGCCAGCAGCTCCCTAGCGGGGGACTATGGCTACACCTTC.

The genes are TRBV2 and TRBJ1-3, with a weak D call TRBD1 (5 bases). The V end lost 4 bases, the J end lost 3 bases, and 19 bases lay between the germline ends. The CDR3 has 17 residues. In germline, CDR1 is SNHLY, CDR2 FYNNEI. The CDR3, as DNA: TGTGCCAGCAGTGGGGGACCTGCGGGAGTAGATGGAAACACCATATATTTT. This encodes CASSGGPAGVDGNTIYF.

The V and J genes are TRBV7-3 and TRBJ2-7; D possibly corresponds to TRBD2 (5 bases). V gave up 3 bases and J gave up 4 bases, with 19 bases separating them. The CDR3 is made up of 16 amino acids. Germline V CDR1 and CDR2: SGHTA, FQGTGA. The CDR3, as DNA: TGTGCCAGCAGCTTCTACACCACTGCCAGACTATACGAGCAGTACTTC. It translates to CASSFYTTARLYEQYF.

This clonotype has ten or more counts. With a much larger clone just one base away, this may be a read error. The V and J genes are TRBV2 and TRBJ2-7, with 9 bases lining up with TRBD1. V dropped 11 bases and J dropped 3; count of bases not matched to a gene: 11. Germline V lookup: CDR1 SNHLY, CDR2 FYNNEI. CDR3 length: 14 amino acids. The chain's CDR3 is CAGTLDRGVYEQYF. Here the CDR3 DNA reads TGTGCCGGCACACTCGACAGGGGGGTCTACGAGCAGTACTTC.

Points on this clonotype: A much larger clone sits a single nucleotide away, making a read error possible. The chain carries TRBV6-2 or TRBV6-3 and TRBJ1-3, with a weak D call TRBD1 (6 bases). Germline CDR1 and CDR2: MNHEY and SVGEGT. The CDR3 length is 14 residues. V dropped 7 bases and J dropped 8 bases, with 18 bases sitting between them. As DNA, the CDR3 is TGTGCCAGCACTCGGGACACAGGTGAAGACACCATATATTTT. Translating gives CASTRDTGEDTIYF.

This clonotype was seen only once. The rearrangement uses TRBV29-1 and TRBJ2-7, with 7 bases that match TRBD1. The CDR3 totals 12 residues. Trimming took 6 bases from V and 4 from J; bases not matched to a gene: 6. CDR1 is SQVTM and CDR2 is ANQGSEA in the germline V gene. The CDR3 DNA reads as TGCAGCGTCCGACAGGGTGATTACGAGCAGTACTTC. This sequence encodes CSVRQGDYEQYF.

This clonotype was observed a handful of times. The CDR3 protein is CASSYSGREETQYF. Written as DNA, the CDR3 is TGTGCCAGCAGCTATAGCGGGAGGGAAGAGACCCAGTACTTC. The chain couples TRBV7-9 to TRBJ2-5; 11 bases align to TRBD2. Germline trimming cut 4 bases from V and 3 bases from J; bases unmatched to any gene: 1. From germline, CDR1 is SEHNR and CDR2 FQNEAQ (reference sequence). The CDR3 contains 14 residues.

At least ten counts were recorded for this clonotype. The chain recombines TRBV7-9 with TRBJ2-2; D gene unclear. The length of the CDR3 is 15 residues. V was cut by 5 bases and J by 5 bases, with 15 bases left in between. Germline V lookup: CDR1 SEHNR, CDR2 FQNEAQ (reference sequence). CDR3 DNA sequence: TGTGCCAGCAGCCTAAACTCTCTGGGGACCGGGGAGCTGTTTTTT. It translates to CASSLNSLGTGELFF.

This clonotype was seen ten or more times. The V gene is TRBV7-9, the J gene TRBJ1-5; D ambiguous. V lost 6 bases, J lost 4 bases, and 13 bases lay in between. The V gene's germline CDR1 is SEHNR and CDR2 FQNEAQ (reference sequence). The CDR3 totals 14 residues. This CDR3 is CASSSTGGNQPQHF. The CDR3 region has the DNA TGTGCCAGCAGTTCCACTGGTGGAAATCAGCCCCAGCATTTT.

V gene TRBV20-1 combines with J gene TRBJ1-5, with 7 bases matching TRBD1. The CDR3 contains 15 residues. Germline loops: CDR1 DFQATT, CDR2 SNEGSKA (reference sequence). J was trimmed by 9 bases and V by 1 base; bases with no gene match: 12. CDR3 coding DNA: TGCAGTGCTAGAGTGGCGGGACAGCCCTTTGGGCCCCAGCATTTT. It codes for CSARVAGQPFGPQHF.